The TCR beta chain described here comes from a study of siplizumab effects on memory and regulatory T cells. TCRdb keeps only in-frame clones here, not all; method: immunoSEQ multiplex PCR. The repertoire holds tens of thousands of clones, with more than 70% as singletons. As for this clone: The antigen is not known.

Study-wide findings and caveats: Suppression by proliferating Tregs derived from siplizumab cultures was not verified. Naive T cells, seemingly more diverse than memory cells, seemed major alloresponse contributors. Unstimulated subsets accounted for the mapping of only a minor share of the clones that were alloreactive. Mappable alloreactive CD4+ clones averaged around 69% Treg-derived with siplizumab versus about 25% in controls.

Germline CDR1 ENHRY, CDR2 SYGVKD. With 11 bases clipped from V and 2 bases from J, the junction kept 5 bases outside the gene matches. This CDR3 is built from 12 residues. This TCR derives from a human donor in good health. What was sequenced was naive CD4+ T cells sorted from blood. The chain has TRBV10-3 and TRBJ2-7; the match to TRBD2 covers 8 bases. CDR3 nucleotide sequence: TGTGCCCACGGGGGGGGAACCTACGAGCAGTACTTC. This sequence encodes CAHGGGTYEQYF.